This TCR beta chain emerged from a study of metastatic and nonmetastatic thyroid tumors. Study as a whole: Repertoires from blood and tumor or nodule tissue of malignant and benign thyroid patients were compared.

Every patient was untreated before thyroid surgery. J was trimmed by 5 bases and V by 6 bases; bases with no gene match: 3. The CDR3 is 14 residues long. Germline V lookup: CDR1 MRHNA, CDR2 SNTAGT. Study-wide results and limits: Across blood and tumor, TCR beta diversity in malignant thyroid tumors was reportedly significantly higher than in benign nodules.

A few counts support this clone. Its specificity is not known. TCRdb redid the clone calls on the PCR reads using MiXCR. The sample carries about 31,000 clones, under 25% recorded once. The sequence came from a female donor with papillary thyroid cancer or a benign thyroid nodule (not recorded which). Some clones in this sample may be carry-over from other donors' samples. The V and J genes are TRBV6-4 and TRBJ2-7; the match to TRBD2 covers 14 bases. Material: blood. CDR3 DNA: TGTGCCAGCAGGACTAGCGGGGGGGCCCACGAGCAGTACTTC. Amino acid sequence: CASRTSGGAHEQYF.